The 6 T cell receptor beta chains listed next were all sequenced from one sample in a study of beta chain features in type 1 diabetes. Reverse transcription of all isolated RNA meant that expressed TCRB transcripts were sequenced. TCRdb keeps only in-frame clones here, not all; method: immunoSEQ multiplex PCR. The table shows hundreds of thousands of clones, with roughly 16% occurring only once. The sequenced sample was naive CD4+ T cells from blood. These receptor sequences come from a woman between 18 and 30 years old in good health.

This clone was found a few times. This chain links TRBV18 with TRBJ1-2; D unresolved. Germline values: CDR1 KGHSH, CDR2 LQKENI. V was shortened by 8 bases and J by 3 bases, with 13 bases between the two germline ends. The CDR3 is 13 amino acids. CDR3 loop: CASSRLEDYGYTF. CDR3 DNA sequence: TGTGCCAGCAGCCGACTGGAAGACTATGGCTACACCTTC. The full variable domain, with the rest looked up from reference TRBV18 and TRBJ1-2, is NAGVMQNPRHLVRRRGQEARLRCSPMKGHSHVYWYRQLPEEGLKFMVYLQKENIIDESGMPKERFSAEFPKEGPSILRIQQVVRGDSAAYFCASSRLEDYGYTFGSGTRLTVV.

The gene calls are TRBV15 and TRBJ2-1; either TRBD1 or TRBD2 may fit D (5 bases each). There are 19 residues in the CDR3. Germline V gives CDR1 LNHNV, CDR2 YYDKDF (reference sequence). Trimming left V 0 bases short and J 7 bases short, with 25 bases between. DNA for the CDR3: TGTGCCACCAGCAGAGACCTCCCGGGGCGGATTTCCAGACCGAATGAGCAGTTCTTC. Its protein is CATSRDLPGRISRPNEQFF.

This clone appeared a few times. The chain recombines TRBV28 with TRBJ2-4; D may match TRBD1 or TRBD2 (5 bases each). The CDR3 covers 15 residues. Germline V lookup: CDR1 MDHEN, CDR2 SYDVKM. Trimming cost V 5 bases and J 0 bases, with 11 bases left between them. In DNA, the CDR3 is TGTGCCAGCAGTGGCCTGGGGGAAGCCAAAAACATTCAGTACTTC. Protein sequence: CASSGLGEAKNIQYF.

This clone was counted only a few times. V is TRBV7-2 and J is TRBJ1-4; D is undetermined. V dropped 4 bases and J dropped 8 bases, with 17 bases sitting between them. This CDR3 contains 15 residues. Germline CDR1 SGHTA, CDR2 FQGNSA. In DNA, the CDR3 is TGTGCCAGCAGCTCCAAGTCGGGGTTTGGGGAAAAACTGTTTTTT. It specifies CASSSKSGFGEKLFF.

The V gene is TRBV5-1, the J gene TRBJ2-7, with TRBD1 as a possible D gene (6 bases). The V end was cut by 4 bases, the J end by 1 base, with 6 bases between. CDR1 is SGHRS and CDR2 is YFSETQ in the germline V gene. This CDR3 is 12 amino acids long. CDR3 in DNA: TGCGCCAGCAGCCAGGGGTCCTACGAGCAGTACTTC. Translating gives CASSQGSYEQYF.

The chain couples TRBV5-1 to TRBJ2-3; 8 nucleotides agree with TRBD1. CDR3 length equals 16 residues. V lost 0 bases to trimming and J lost 4 bases; unmatched junction nucleotides: 7. From germline, CDR1 is SGHRS and CDR2 YFSETQ. The CDR3 DNA reads TGCGCCAGCAGCTTGGACGTACAGACAGGGGCAGATACGCAGTATTTT. Translating it yields CASSLDVQTGADTQYF.